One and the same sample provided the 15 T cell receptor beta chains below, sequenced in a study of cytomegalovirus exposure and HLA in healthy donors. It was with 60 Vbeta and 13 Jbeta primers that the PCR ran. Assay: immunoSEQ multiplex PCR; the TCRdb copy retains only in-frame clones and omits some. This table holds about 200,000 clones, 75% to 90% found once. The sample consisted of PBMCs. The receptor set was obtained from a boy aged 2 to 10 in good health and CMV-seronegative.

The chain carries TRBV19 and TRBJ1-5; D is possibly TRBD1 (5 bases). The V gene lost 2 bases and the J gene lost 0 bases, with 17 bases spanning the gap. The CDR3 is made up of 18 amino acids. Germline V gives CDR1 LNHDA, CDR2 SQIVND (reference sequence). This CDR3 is CASSIKIQVSYSNQPQHF. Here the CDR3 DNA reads TGTGCCAGTAGTATAAAGATACAGGTGTCTTATAGCAATCAGCCCCAGCATTTT. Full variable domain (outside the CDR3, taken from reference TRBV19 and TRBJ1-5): DGGITQSPKYLFRKEGQNVTLSCEQNLNHDAMYWYRQDPGQGLRLIYYSQIVNDFQKGDIAEGYSVSREKKESFPLTVTSAQKNPTAFYLCASSIKIQVSYSNQPQHFGDGTRLSIL.

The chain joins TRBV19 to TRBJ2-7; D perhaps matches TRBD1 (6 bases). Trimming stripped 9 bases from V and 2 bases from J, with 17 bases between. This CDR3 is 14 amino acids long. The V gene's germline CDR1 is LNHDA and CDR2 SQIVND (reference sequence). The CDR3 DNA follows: TGTGCCAGGAGGGGCCGAGGGGGAGCCTACGAGCAGTACTTC. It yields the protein CARRGRGGAYEQYF. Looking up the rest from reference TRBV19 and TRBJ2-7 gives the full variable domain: DGGITQSPKYLFRKEGQNVTLSCEQNLNHDAMYWYRQDPGQGLRLIYYSQIVNDFQKGDIAEGYSVSREKKESFPLTVTSAQKNPTAFYLCARRGRGGAYEQYFGPGTRLTVT.

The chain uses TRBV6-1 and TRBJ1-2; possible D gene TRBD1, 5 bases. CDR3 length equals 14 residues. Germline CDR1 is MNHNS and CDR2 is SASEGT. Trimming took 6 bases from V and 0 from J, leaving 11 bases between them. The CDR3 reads CASSRDYSNYGYTF. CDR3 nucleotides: TGTGCCAGCAGCCGGGACTATTCTAACTATGGCTACACCTTC.

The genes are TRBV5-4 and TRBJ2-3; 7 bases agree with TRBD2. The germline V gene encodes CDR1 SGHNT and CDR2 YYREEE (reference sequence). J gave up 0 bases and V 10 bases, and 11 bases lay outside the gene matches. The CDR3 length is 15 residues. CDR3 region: CAGATGGSSTDTQYF. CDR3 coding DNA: TGTGCCGGGGCCACCGGGGGGTCTAGCACAGATACGCAGTATTTT. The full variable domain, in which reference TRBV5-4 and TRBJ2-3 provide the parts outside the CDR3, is ETGVTQSPTHLIKTRGQQVTLRCSSQSGHNTVSWYQQALGQGPQFIFQYYREEENGRGNFPPRFSGLQFPNYSSELNVNALELDDSALYLCAGATGGSSTDTQYFGPGTRLTVL.

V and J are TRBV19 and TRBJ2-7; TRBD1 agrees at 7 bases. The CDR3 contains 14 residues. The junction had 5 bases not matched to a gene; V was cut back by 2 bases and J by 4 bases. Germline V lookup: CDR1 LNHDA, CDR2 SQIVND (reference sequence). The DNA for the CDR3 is TGTGCCAGTAGTATACGGACAGGAACATACGAGCAGTACTTC. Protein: CASSIRTGTYEQYF.

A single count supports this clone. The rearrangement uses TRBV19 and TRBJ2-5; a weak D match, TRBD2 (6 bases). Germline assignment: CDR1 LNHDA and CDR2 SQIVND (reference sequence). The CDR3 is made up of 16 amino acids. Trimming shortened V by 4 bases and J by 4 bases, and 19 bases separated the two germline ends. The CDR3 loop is CASSTTNLAPRETQYF. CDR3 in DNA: TGTGCCAGTAGTACGACCAACCTAGCGCCCAGAGAGACCCAGTACTTC.

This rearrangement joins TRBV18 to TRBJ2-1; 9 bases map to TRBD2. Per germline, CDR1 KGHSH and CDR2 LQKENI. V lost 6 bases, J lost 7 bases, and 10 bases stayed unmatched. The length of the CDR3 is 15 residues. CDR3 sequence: CASSPRGGVENEQFF. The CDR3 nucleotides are TGTGCCAGCTCCCCCCGCGGGGGGGTTGAAAATGAGCAGTTCTTC. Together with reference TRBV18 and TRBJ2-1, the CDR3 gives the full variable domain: NAGVMQNPRHLVRRRGQEARLRCSPMKGHSHVYWYRQLPEEGLKFMVYLQKENIIDESGMPKERFSAEFPKEGPSILRIQQVVRGDSAAYFCASSPRGGVENEQFFGPGTRLTVL.

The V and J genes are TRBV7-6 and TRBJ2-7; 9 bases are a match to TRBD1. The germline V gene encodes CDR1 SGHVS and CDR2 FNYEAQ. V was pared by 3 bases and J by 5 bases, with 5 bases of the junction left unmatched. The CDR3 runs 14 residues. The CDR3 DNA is TGTGCCAGCAGCTTTAACAGGGGGCAACACGAGCAGTACTTC. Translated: CASSFNRGQHEQYF.

The CDR3 coding sequence is TGTGCCAGCAGCCTGATCGGGGGGACAAACACTGAAGCTTTCTTT. Encoded protein: CASSLIGGTNTEAFF. V is TRBV11-2 and J is TRBJ1-1, with a weak D call TRBD1 (6 bases). Germline V lookup: CDR1 SGHAT, CDR2 FQNNGV. Trimming removed 5 bases at V and 2 bases at J, with 15 bases between. This CDR3 is 15 amino acids long.

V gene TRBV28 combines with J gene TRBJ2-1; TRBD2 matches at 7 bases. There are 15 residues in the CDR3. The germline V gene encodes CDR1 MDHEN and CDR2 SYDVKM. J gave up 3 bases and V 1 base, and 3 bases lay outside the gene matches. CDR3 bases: TGTGCCAGCAGTTTATCTCGCGGGGGCTACAATGAGCAGTTCTTC. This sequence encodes CASSLSRGGYNEQFF.

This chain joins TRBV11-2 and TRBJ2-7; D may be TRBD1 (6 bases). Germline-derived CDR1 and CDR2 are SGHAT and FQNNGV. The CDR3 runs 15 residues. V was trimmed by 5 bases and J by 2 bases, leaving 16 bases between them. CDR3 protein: CASSLSRGNPYEQYF. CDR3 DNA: TGTGCCAGCAGCCTTTCGAGGGGGAACCCCTACGAGCAGTACTTC.

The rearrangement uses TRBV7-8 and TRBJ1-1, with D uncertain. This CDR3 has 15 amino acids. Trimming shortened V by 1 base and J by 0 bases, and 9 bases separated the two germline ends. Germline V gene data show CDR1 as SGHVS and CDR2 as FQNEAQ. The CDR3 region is CASSLVRRLNTEAFF. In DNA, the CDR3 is TGTGCCAGCAGCTTAGTTCGGCGGTTGAACACTGAAGCTTTCTTT.

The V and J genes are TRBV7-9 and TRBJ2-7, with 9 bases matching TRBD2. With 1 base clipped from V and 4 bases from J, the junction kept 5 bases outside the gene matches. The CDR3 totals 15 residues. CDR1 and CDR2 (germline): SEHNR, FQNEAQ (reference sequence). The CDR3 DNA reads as TGTGCCAGCAGCTTAGGCGGGAGGGCCTCGTACGAGCAGTACTTC. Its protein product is CASSLGGRASYEQYF.

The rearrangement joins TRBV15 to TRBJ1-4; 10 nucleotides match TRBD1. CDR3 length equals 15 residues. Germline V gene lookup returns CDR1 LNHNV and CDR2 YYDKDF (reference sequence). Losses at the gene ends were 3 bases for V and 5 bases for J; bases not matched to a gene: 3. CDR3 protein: CATSRWGQGNEKLFF. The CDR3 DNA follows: TGTGCCACCAGCAGGTGGGGACAGGGGAATGAAAAACTGTTTTTT.

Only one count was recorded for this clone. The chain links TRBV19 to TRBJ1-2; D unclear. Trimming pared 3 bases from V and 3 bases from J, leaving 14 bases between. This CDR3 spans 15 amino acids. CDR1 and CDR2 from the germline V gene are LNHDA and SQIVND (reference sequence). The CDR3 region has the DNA TGTGCCAGTAGTATCTCCCAAGGCGGCTACTATGGCTACACCTTC. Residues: CASSISQGGYYGYTF.